Following are 25 T cell receptor beta chains from one sample sequenced in a study of cytomegalovirus exposure and HLA in healthy donors. The PCR ran on 60 Vbeta and 13 Jbeta primers. TCRdb's copy holds only in-frame clones and misses some; the assay was immunoSEQ multiplex PCR. The sample has 110,000 to 150,000 clones, 68% seen once. The sequenced sample was PBMCs. Every receptor here comes from a man aged 55 to 69 in good health and CMV-seronegative.

The V call is TRBV18, the J call TRBJ2-3; D is unresolved. The CDR3 sequence is 13 residues long. The V and J ends lost 6 bases and 4 bases respectively, with 11 bases between them. Germline CDR1 reads KGHSH; CDR2 reads LQKENI. In DNA, the CDR3 is TGTGCCAGCTCTTCAAGCAATTCAGATACGCAGTATTTT. It codes for CASSSSNSDTQYF.

The genes are TRBV28 and TRBJ2-7; the match to TRBD1 covers 8 bases. Unmatched junction bases numbered 6, after V lost 6 bases and J lost 2 bases. The CDR3 runs 14 residues. CDR1 is MDHEN and CDR2 is SYDVKM in the germline V gene. The chain's CDR3 is CASRPGQDTYEQYF. The CDR3 DNA is TGTGCCAGCAGGCCGGGACAGGATACCTACGAGCAGTACTTC.

The J gene is TRBJ2-5, the V gene TRBV19; D possibly corresponds to TRBD1 (5 bases). This CDR3 spans 13 amino acids. In germline, CDR1 is LNHDA, CDR2 SQIVND (reference sequence). V dropped 5 bases and J dropped 1 base, with 8 bases sitting between them. The CDR3 is CASSDRLQETQYF. CDR3 coding DNA: TGTGCCAGTAGTGACAGACTCCAAGAGACCCAGTACTTC.

The genes are TRBV28 and TRBJ2-5; D remains ambiguous. With 5 bases removed from V and 2 bases from J, the gap between germline ends came to 3 bases. Germline V lookup: CDR1 MDHEN, CDR2 SYDVKM. The CDR3 length is 11 residues. This CDR3 reads CASSPQETQYF. The CDR3 DNA sequence: TGTGCCAGCAGTCCACAAGAGACCCAGTACTTC.

Here the CDR3 DNA reads TGTGCCAGCAGTTCCTCGGGACAGTGGTACAATGAGCAGTTCTTC. Translated, it gives CASSSSGQWYNEQFF. The chain has TRBV28 and TRBJ2-1; 7 positions agree with TRBD1. The CDR3 totals 15 residues. Per the germline V gene, CDR1 is MDHEN and CDR2 is SYDVKM. V trimming: 4 bases; J trimming: 4 bases; junction bases outside the gene matches: 7.

The chain joins TRBV7-3 to TRBJ2-3, with D unresolved. The CDR3 length is 13 residues. Trimming took 1 base from V and 6 from J, leaving 8 bases between them. Germline CDR1 is SGHTA and CDR2 is FQGTGA. CDR3 DNA: TGTGCCAGCAGCTTAAATCTCGAGGATACGCAGTATTTT. It codes for CASSLNLEDTQYF. Based on the CDR3 plus reference TRBV7-3 and TRBJ2-3, the full variable domain is GAGVSQTPSNKVTEKGKYVELRCDPISGHTALYWYRQSLGQGPEFLIYFQGTGAADDSGLPNDRFFAVRPEGSVSTLKIQRTERGDSAVYLCASSLNLEDTQYFGPGTRLTVL.

The genes are TRBV5-1 and TRBJ2-3, with 7 positions matching TRBD2. V trimming: 3 bases; J trimming: 0 bases; junction bases outside the gene matches: 4. The CDR3 contains 15 residues. The germline V gene has CDR1 SGHRS and CDR2 YFSETQ. CDR3 DNA sequence: TGCGCCAGCAGCTCCGGACTAGTAAGCACAGATACGCAGTATTTT. It translates to CASSSGLVSTDTQYF.

This rearrangement joins TRBV6-5 to TRBJ1-3; tentative D call: TRBD1 (5 bases). The CDR3 is 16 amino acids. CDR1 is MNHEY, CDR2 SVGAGI, per germline. V gave up 0 bases and J gave up 2 bases, with 11 bases separating them. CDR3 loop: CASSYSGGTAGNTIYF. The CDR3 region has the DNA TGTGCCAGCAGTTACTCGGGCGGGACCGCTGGAAACACCATATATTTT.

The sample holds a few counts of this clone. The chain couples TRBV7-9 to TRBJ1-1; TRBD1 matches 7 bases. Germline V gives CDR1 SEHNR, CDR2 FQNEAQ (reference sequence). V shed 5 bases and J 0 bases; nucleotides not matched to a gene: 6. CDR3 size: 15 residues. The CDR3 bases are TGTGCCAGCAGCGACCCACAGGGGATGAACACTGAAGCTTTCTTT. It yields the protein CASSDPQGMNTEAFF.

The chain recombines TRBV5-6 with TRBJ2-1; D unclear. The CDR3 loop spans 13 amino acids. Trimming took 0 bases from V and 6 from J, leaving 7 bases between them. Germline CDR1 SGHDT, CDR2 YYEEEE. The chain's CDR3 is CASSLGRSNEQFF. CDR3 nucleotide sequence: TGTGCCAGCAGCTTGGGGCGGAGCAATGAGCAGTTCTTC.

The sample holds a few counts of this clone. The V and J genes are TRBV7-2 and TRBJ1-5; D gene uncertain. CDR3 length: 14 residues. Germline V gene sequence: CDR1 SGHTA, CDR2 FQGNSA. The germline V and J ends were trimmed by 5 bases and 4 bases, with 12 bases remaining between them. The CDR3 nucleotides are TGTGCCAGCAGCCCGAGGATCGGGAATCAGCCCCAGCATTTT. Protein sequence: CASSPRIGNQPQHF. The whole variable domain, filled in from reference TRBV7-2 and TRBJ1-5, reads GAGVSQSPSNKVTEKGKDVELRCDPISGHTALYWYRQSLGQGLEFLIYFQGNSAPDKSGLPSDRFSAERTGGSVSTLTIQRTQQEDSAVYLCASSPRIGNQPQHFGDGTRLSIL.

This clone has a handful of counts. This sequence joins TRBV28 and TRBJ1-5, with D possibly being TRBD1 (6 bases). The CDR3 consists of 12 residues. With 8 bases removed from V and 6 bases from J, the gap between germline ends came to 11 bases. The germline V gene encodes CDR1 MDHEN and CDR2 SYDVKM. CDR3 protein: CASRGASQPQHF. Here the CDR3 DNA reads TGTGCCAGCCGGGGGGCGAGTCAGCCCCAGCATTTT.

This sequence joins TRBV14 and TRBJ2-1, with TRBD2 matching over 7 bases. Germline V gene lookup returns CDR1 SGHDN and CDR2 FVKESK. V trimming: 1 base; J trimming: 3 bases; junction bases outside the gene matches: 9. The CDR3 has 17 residues. CDR3 bases: TGTGCCAGCAGCCAAGTGAGGATAATAGCGGGCTACAATGAGCAGTTCTTC. Translated: CASSQVRIIAGYNEQFF.

This rearrangement joins TRBV25-1 to TRBJ2-2, with D perhaps matching TRBD2 (7 bases). CDR1 and CDR2 (germline): MGHDK, SYGVNS. The CDR3 has 17 residues. V shed 1 base and J shed 5 bases, with 17 bases lying between them. The CDR3 DNA is TGTGCCAGCAGTGAATTGGGGGCTAGCGGAGAGACCGGGGAGCTGTTTTTT. This codes for CASSELGASGETGELFF.

This sequence joins TRBV7-9 and TRBJ2-2; TRBD1 might be the D (6 bases). CDR3 length: 13 amino acids. V was shortened by 3 bases and J by 9 bases, with 11 bases between the two germline ends. Germline assignment: CDR1 SEHNR and CDR2 FQNEAQ (reference sequence). CDR3 amino acids: CASSFEQGWELFF. CDR3 coding DNA: TGTGCCAGCAGCTTCGAACAGGGATGGGAGCTGTTTTTT. The full variable domain, its missing parts supplied by reference TRBV7-9 and TRBJ2-2, is DTGVSQNPRHKITKRGQNVTFRCDPISEHNRLYWYRQTLGQGPEFLTYFQNEAQLEKSRLLSDRFSAERPKGSFSTLEIQRTEQGDSAMYLCASSFEQGWELFFGEGSRLTVL.

This clone appeared a few times. The J gene is TRBJ2-7, the V gene TRBV28, with 7 bases fitting TRBD1. From germline, CDR1 is MDHEN and CDR2 SYDVKM. The CDR3 totals 14 residues. V lost 7 bases and J lost 1; bases outside the gene matches: 7. This CDR3 is CASIDRVTSYEQYF. The CDR3 DNA follows: TGTGCCAGCATTGACAGGGTTACTTCCTACGAGCAGTACTTC.

CDR3: CASSVTGIRQPQHF. CDR3 nucleotide sequence: TGTGCCAGCAGTGTGACAGGGATACGGCAGCCCCAGCATTTT. The V gene is TRBV2, the J gene TRBJ1-5; TRBD1 matches 7 bases. CDR1 and CDR2 (germline): SNHLY, FYNNEI. Trimming removed 4 bases from V and 7 bases from J; junction bases left unmatched: 7. The CDR3 spans 14 residues.

The chain uses TRBV7-2 and TRBJ2-3; a possible D gene is TRBD2 (5 bases). The CDR3 runs to 15 residues. Germline CDR1 reads SGHTA; CDR2 reads FQGNSA. Trimming removed 2 bases at V and 4 bases at J, with 13 bases between. The chain's CDR3 is CASSLRTVLADTQYF. CDR3 sequence (DNA): TGTGCCAGCAGCTTAAGGACTGTCCTTGCAGATACGCAGTATTTT.

This clone is a singleton in its sample. The chain recombines TRBV10-1 with TRBJ1-6, with D unresolved. With 4 bases removed from V and 7 bases from J, the gap between germline ends came to 11 bases. The length of the CDR3 is 14 residues. Germline V gene sequence: CDR1 WNHNN, CDR2 SYGVQD (reference sequence). The CDR3 spells CASSASAGNSPLHF. CDR3 nucleotide sequence: TGCGCCAGCAGTGCCTCGGCAGGAAATTCACCCCTCCACTTT.

V is TRBV5-1 and J is TRBJ2-1; D is perhaps TRBD1 (5 bases). The CDR3 loop spans 14 amino acids. Deletions cut 3 bases from V and 6 bases from J, with 13 bases between. Germline CDR1 SGHRS, CDR2 YFSETQ. The CDR3 coding sequence is TGCGCCAGCAGCTCCGGAACGCAGGGCAATGAGCAGTTCTTC. It codes for CASSSGTQGNEQFF.

This clone was recorded once. J is TRBJ1-1 and V is TRBV19; 7 nucleotides agree with TRBD1. The CDR3 length is 15 residues. In germline, CDR1 is LNHDA, CDR2 SQIVND (reference sequence). With 3 bases clipped from V and 6 bases from J, the junction kept 10 bases outside the gene matches. CDR3 protein: CASSIATGAGAEAFF. DNA for the CDR3: TGTGCCAGTAGTATCGCTACAGGGGCTGGGGCTGAAGCTTTCTTT.

This chain connects TRBV6-1 to TRBJ1-4; 7 bases match TRBD1. J gave up 4 bases and V 3 bases, and 5 bases lay outside the gene matches. Germline V gene lookup returns CDR1 MNHNS and CDR2 SASEGT. The CDR3 consists of 15 residues. CDR3 coding DNA: TGTGCCAGCAGTGATGCCGGGACAGATAATGAAAAACTGTTTTTT. As protein: CASSDAGTDNEKLFF.

The V and J genes are TRBV2 and TRBJ2-1; 8 bases are a match to TRBD2. The V segment lost 10 bases and the J segment 10 bases; nucleotides outside the gene matches: 15. The CDR3 contains 14 residues. The V gene's germline CDR1 is SNHLY and CDR2 FYNNEI. The CDR3 sequence is CATQGLLAGGEQFF. In DNA, the CDR3 is TGTGCCACCCAAGGGCTCCTAGCGGGTGGGGAGCAGTTCTTC.

This clone was detected a few times. CDR3 coding DNA: TGTGCCAGCAGTTACTCGAGAGCGGGAGAGCAGTACTTC. Amino acid sequence: CASSYSRAGEQYF. J is TRBJ2-7 and V is TRBV6-5, with 7 bases that match TRBD2. V gave up 0 bases and J gave up 7 bases; unmatched junction bases: 3. CDR1 MNHEY and CDR2 SVGAGI come from the germline V gene. The CDR3 totals 13 residues.

The V call is TRBV5-1, the J call TRBJ2-1; 10 positions agree with TRBD1. V lost 5 bases, J lost 5 bases, and 4 bases stayed unmatched. CDR3 length: 14 amino acids. The germline gives CDR1 SGHRS, CDR2 YFSETQ. The CDR3 nucleotides read TGCGCCAGCAGGACAGGGGGCCTGGACAATGAGCAGTTCTTC. Amino acid sequence: CASRTGGLDNEQFF. The full variable domain, with the rest looked up from reference TRBV5-1 and TRBJ2-1, is KAGVTQTPRYLIKTRGQQVTLSCSPISGHRSVSWYQQTPGQGLQFLFEYFSETQRNKGNFPGRFSGRQFSNSRSEMNVSTLELGDSALYLCASRTGGLDNEQFFGPGTRLTVL.